These T cell receptor beta chains were read from a single sample in a study of cytomegalovirus exposure and HLA in healthy donors. Libraries were prepared by immunoSEQ multiplex PCR; TCRdb keeps only in-frame clonotypes and omits some of them. The sample table sets out more than 45,000 clones. Material: PBMCs. These receptors all come from a male donor in good health and CMV-seronegative. The CDR3 runs from the conserved cysteine through the conserved F or W. A D gene is named only where the DNA matches it firmly.

v_gene: TRBV9
d_gene: NA
len: 14
j_gene: TRBJ1-4
CDR3aa: CASSVGGPGEKLFF
CDR3nt: TGTGCCAGCAGCGTAGGGGGGCCAGGAGAAAAACTGTTTTTT

v_gene: TRBV19
d_gene: TRBD1
len: 12
j_gene: TRBJ2-3
CDR3aa: CASSPETGTQYF
CDR3nt: TGTGCCAGCTCCCCTGAGACAGGGACGCAGTATTTT

v_gene: TRBV2
d_gene: NA
len: 12
j_gene: TRBJ2-3
CDR3aa: CASSYSTDTQYF
CDR3nt: TGTGCCAGCAGCTACAGCACAGATACGCAGTATTTT

v_gene: TRBV6-5
d_gene: TRBD1
len: 15
j_gene: TRBJ1-3
CDR3aa: CASSPSGTDGNTIYF
CDR3nt: TGTGCCAGCAGCCCCTCCGGGACAGATGGAAACACCATATATTTT

v_gene: TRBV5-8
d_gene: TRBD1
len: 15
j_gene: TRBJ1-2
CDR3aa: CASSLGGQEDYGYTF
CDR3nt: TGTGCCAGCAGCTTGGGGGGACAGGAAGACTATGGCTACACCTTC

v_gene: TRBV4-1
d_gene: TRBD1
len: 14
j_gene: TRBJ2-3
CDR3aa: CASSQEARDRTQYF
CDR3nt: TGCGCCAGCAGCCAAGAAGCACGGGACAGGACGCAGTATTTT

v_gene: TRBV29-1
d_gene: TRBD1
len: 12
j_gene: TRBJ2-7
CDR3aa: CSGGQGIDEQYF
CDR3nt: TGCAGCGGGGGACAGGGGATTGACGAGCAGTACTTC

v_gene: TRBV7-2
d_gene: NA
len: 14
j_gene: TRBJ2-3
CDR3aa: CASSLAPGTDTQYF
CDR3nt: TGTGCCAGCAGCTTAGCCCCTGGCACAGATACGCAGTATTTT

v_gene: TRBV7-9
d_gene: NA
len: 15
j_gene: TRBJ2-7
CDR3aa: CASSFGQDLSYEQYF
CDR3nt: TGTGCCAGCAGCTTTGGGCAGGATCTCTCCTACGAGCAGTACTTC

v_gene: TRBV13
d_gene: NA
len: 16
j_gene: TRBJ2-1
CDR3aa: CASSLEWGPTYNEQFF
CDR3nt: TGTGCCAGCAGCTTAGAGTGGGGGCCCACCTACAATGAGCAGTTCTTC

v_gene: TRBV7-2
d_gene: NA
len: 14
j_gene: TRBJ2-5
CDR3aa: CASSFTAGQETQYF
CDR3nt: TGTGCCAGCAGCTTTACAGCCGGCCAAGAGACCCAGTACTTC

v_gene: TRBV4-1
d_gene: TRBD1
len: 12
j_gene: TRBJ1-1
CDR3aa: CASSHTDRASFF
CDR3nt: TGCGCCAGCAGCCACACGGACAGGGCCTCTTTCTTT

v_gene: TRBV15
d_gene: TRBD1
len: 15
j_gene: TRBJ1-3
CDR3aa: CATSGRGTGGNNIYF
CDR3nt: TGTGCCACCAGCGGTAGGGGGACAGGTGGAAACAACATATATTTT

v_gene: TRBV7-2
d_gene: NA
len: 12
j_gene: TRBJ1-2
CDR3aa: CASSLTGIGYTF
CDR3nt: TGTGCCAGCAGCTTAACAGGGATCGGCTACACCTTC

v_gene: TRBV5-1
d_gene: NA
len: 14
j_gene: TRBJ1-2
CDR3aa: CASSLERQVYGYTF
CDR3nt: TGCGCCAGCAGCTTGGAGCGACAGGTCTATGGCTACACCTTC

v_gene: TRBV14
d_gene: NA
len: 12
j_gene: TRBJ2-1
CDR3aa: CASRQGPLEQFF
CDR3nt: TGTGCCAGCAGACAAGGCCCGCTAGAGCAGTTCTTC

v_gene: TRBV4-1
d_gene: TRBD1
len: 15
j_gene: TRBJ2-5
CDR3aa: CASSQDRGGSETQYF
CDR3nt: TGCGCCAGCAGCCAAGATCGAGGGGGCTCTGAGACCCAGTACTTC

v_gene: TRBV30
d_gene: NA
len: 13
j_gene: TRBJ1-2
CDR3aa: CAWSGQGRGGYTF
CDR3nt: TGTGCCTGGAGTGGCCAGGGTCGAGGAGGCTACACCTTC

v_gene: TRBV5-1
d_gene: NA
len: 12
j_gene: TRBJ2-7
CDR3aa: CASRDSAYEQYF
CDR3nt: TGCGCCAGCAGAGACAGCGCCTACGAGCAGTACTTC

v_gene: TRBV4-2
d_gene: TRBD1
len: 15
j_gene: TRBJ2-3
CDR3aa: CASALGQAITDTQYF
CDR3nt: TGTGCCAGCGCCCTGGGACAGGCTATCACAGATACGCAGTATTTT

v_gene: TRBV5-1
d_gene: TRBD2
len: 15
j_gene: TRBJ2-2
CDR3aa: CASTHSGGSTGELFF
CDR3nt: TGCGCCAGCACCCATAGCGGGGGGAGCACCGGGGAGCTGTTTTTT

v_gene: TRBV5-1
d_gene: TRBD1
len: 14
j_gene: TRBJ1-2
CDR3aa: CASSPGQPVDGYTF
CDR3nt: TGCGCCAGCAGCCCGGGACAGCCCGTTGATGGCTACACCTTC

v_gene: TRBV12-5
d_gene: TRBD1
len: 15
j_gene: TRBJ1-5
CDR3aa: CASGLPTGATQPQHF
CDR3nt: TGTGCTAGTGGTTTGCCCACAGGGGCAACTCAGCCCCAGCATTTT

v_gene: TRBV28
d_gene: TRBD1
len: 16
j_gene: TRBJ2-7
CDR3aa: CASSLSGGTGGYEQYF
CDR3nt: TGTGCCAGCAGTTTATCGGGGGGGACAGGGGGCTACGAGCAGTACTTC

v_gene: TRBV5-4
d_gene: TRBD1
len: 15
j_gene: TRBJ1-1
CDR3aa: CASSLGATGGTEAFF
CDR3nt: TGTGCCAGCAGCTTGGGCGCGACAGGGGGCACTGAAGCTTTCTTT

v_gene: TRBV27
d_gene: TRBD2
len: 13
j_gene: TRBJ2-3
CDR3aa: CASSGLAGEVQYF
CDR3nt: TGTGCCAGCTCGGGGCTAGCGGGAGAGGTGCAGTATTTT

v_gene: TRBV4-1
d_gene: NA
len: 14
j_gene: TRBJ1-1
CDR3aa: CASSQKVGETEAFF
CDR3nt: TGCGCCAGCAGCCAAAAAGTCGGGGAAACTGAAGCTTTCTTT

v_gene: TRBV20-1
d_gene: NA
len: 11
j_gene: TRBJ1-2
CDR3aa: CSAPLDYGYTF
CDR3nt: TGCAGTGCCCCCCTCGACTATGGCTACACCTTC

v_gene: TRBV5-4
d_gene: NA
len: 11
j_gene: TRBJ2-7
CDR3aa: CASRNSYEQYF
CDR3nt: TGTGCCAGCAGGAACAGCTACGAGCAGTACTTC

v_gene: TRBV7-8
d_gene: TRBD2
len: 22
j_gene: TRBJ2-1
CDR3aa: CASSRPLTSGLRLGSSDNEQFF
CDR3nt: TGTGCCAGCAGCCGGCCTCTAACTAGCGGGCTAAGGCTGGGGAGCTCCGACAATGAGCAGTTCTTC

v_gene: TRBV19
d_gene: TRBD1
len: 16
j_gene: TRBJ1-2
CDR3aa: CASSLSNRGKGYGYTF
CDR3nt: TGTGCCAGTAGTTTATCCAACAGGGGAAAAGGCTATGGCTACACCTTC